This TCR beta chain was observed in a study of T cell responses to AZD1222 COVID-19 vaccine (dated by TCRdb to the early 2020s). Background for the entire study: A total of more than 230 trial participants underwent TCR sequencing, of whom roughly 210 had received two doses of AZD1222 and around 26 had received two doses of the MenACWY control vaccine. Trial participants were enrolled into age subgroups of 18-55, 56-69 and 70-plus years, which contained about 150, 27 and 61 TCR-sequenced participants, respectively.

The CDR3 regions of human TCRbeta chains were subjected to immunosequencing. Per the authors' processing: TCRs in the repertoires were compared against a reference library of SARS-CoV-2-specific TCRs that had been generated with the MIRA antigen-specificity platform. Breadth was defined as the fraction of unique TCRs that were SARS-CoV-2-associated. Depth was defined as the fraction of total T cells that were SARS-CoV-2-associated. Using the MIRA data, each spike-specific TCR was mapped to the spike region that the TCR reacts to and placed in a CD4 or CD8 class. Log10-transformed breadth and depth values were compared by one-way ANOVA with Sidak's multiple comparisons tests. As stored in TCRdb, this immuneACCESS dataset retains in-frame rearrangements with V and J assigned. A fraction of the clones does not appear; measured against another copy, unresolved V genes explain less than half of the discrepancy, and the remainder lacks a known reason. D and trimming were read from the DNA, whereas the V and J calls and clone size are those reported in that table. The sample table records over 110,000 clones; 90% of these occur just once. Of the sample, 1.5% to 2% falls within the top ten clones.

The germline ends are 15 bases apart after V is trimmed by 0 bases and J by 6 bases. The CDR3 starts with the cysteine, ends with the phenylalanine, and has 16 residues. Only the CDR3 DNA is retained, 48 bases long and in frame from the first base. According to the germline V gene (reference sequence), CDR1 reads LNHDA and CDR2 reads SQIVND. This clone was counted between two and nine times. It has no known antigen specificity. Base qualities are missing; no much larger clone stands one base away. Study-wide conclusions, independent of this receptor: Participants were mostly white British and included more females than males, and it was suggested by the authors that clonal diversity may have been underestimated. Because no day 14 peak-response samples were available, repertoires were characterized only after the peak T cell response. Reportedly, almost half of the unique spike-specific TCRs recognized epitopes lying outside the regions that are mutated in the B.1.351 and B.1.1.7 variants. Conclusions about previously exposed vaccinees are limited because only 6 or 7 AZD1222 recipients were SARS-CoV-2 seropositive at baseline. Vaccine-associated CD4 TCRs spanned the whole spike protein, with dominant responses in regions 160-218 and 743-854. After two AZD1222 doses, both the breadth and the depth of spike-specific TCRs were significantly higher than at day 0 and than in MenACWY recipients. The 56-69-year group was small, and its depth increase did not reach significance, likely because of low power.

What the time point label conveys for this sample: about 28 days (+/-7) after the second vaccine dose. AZD1222 recipients given second doses at about 4 weeks or at about 12 weeks were pooled, since spike-specific TCR depth and breadth were not found to differ between the two schedules. Vaccinee samples were obtained from the UK trials COV001 and COV002, which included a single-blind randomized controlled phase 2/3 trial of AZD1222 (ChAdOx1 nCoV-19) in healthy adults. Trial participant PBMC samples were collected at day 0 and day 28 after the second dose for TCRbeta chain sequencing. The chain joins TRBV19 to TRBJ1-5, with no confidently assigned D gene. This TCR derives from an adult who received the AZD1222 COVID-19 vaccine. Here the sequenced sample was peripheral blood, taken 28 days after the second AZD1222 dose. The encoded CDR3 is CASSIEASVRGQPQHF. The bases are TGTGCCAGTAGTATAGAGGCCAGCGTAAGAGGTCAGCCCCAGCATTTT. Reference TRBV19 and TRBJ1-5 proteins supply the regions before and after the CDR3; the full variable domain is: DGGITQSPKYLFRKEGQNVTLSCEQNLNHDAMYWYRQDPGQGLRLIYYSQIVNDFQKGDIAEGYSVSREKKESFPLTVTSAQKNPTAFYLCASSIEASVRGQPQHFGDGTRLSIL.